This note documents a single TCR beta chain sequence. Its cognate antigen is unknown. The CDR3 length is 15 residues. Germline V lookup: CDR1 KGHSH, CDR2 LQKENI. Trimming cost V 1 base and J 5 bases; bases outside gene matches: 4. Preparation of TCR beta libraries was done by quantitative 5'-RACE with molecular barcodes. TCRdb reanalysed the 5' RACE reads using MiXCR and keeps one entry per CDR3 protein. The data hold a few hundred thousand distinct CDR3 sequences, with approximately 20% observed a single time. This sample is drawn from a study of CD8 T cells in ankylosing spondylitis. Overall study findings and caveats: Characteristic, it appeared, of ankylosing spondylitis blood was a TCR beta motif of about eight highly homologous variants.

The receptor was derived from a male donor with ankylosing spondylitis. V and J are TRBV18 and TRBJ2-1, with 8 bases identical to TRBD1. Input material: blood, either unsorted or a sorted T cell fraction (not recorded which). The CDR3 loop is CASSPRRGQDNEQFF. CDR3 coding DNA: TGTGCCAGCTCACCACGTCGGGGACAGGACAATGAGCAGTTCTTC. Full variable domain (remainder filled in from reference TRBV18 and TRBJ2-1): NAGVMQNPRHLVRRRGQEARLRCSPMKGHSHVYWYRQLPEEGLKFMVYLQKENIIDESGMPKERFSAEFPKEGPSILRIQQVVRGDSAAYFCASSPRRGQDNEQFFGPGTRLTVL.